This TCR beta chain was retrieved from a study of PD-L1 blockade in urothelial cancer. Time point of the sample: pretreatment peripheral blood. Losses at the gene ends were 5 bases for V and 3 bases for J; bases not matched to a gene: 17. This CDR3 has 18 residues. Looked up from germline, CDR1 is SGHRS and CDR2 is YFSETQ. Some clones are missing from TCRdb's copy, which holds only in-frame ones; the method was immunoSEQ multiplex PCR. The table lists 40,000 or so clones, around 82% of them singletons. The chain joins TRBV5-1 to TRBJ2-7, with 10 nucleotides matching TRBD2. Sequenced material: PBMCs, taken around atezolizumab (anti-PD-L1) treatment. The sequence was collected from a man aged 55 to 70 with urothelial cancer. The CDR3 DNA sequence: TGCGCCAGCAGTTATACCGGGACTAGCGCCAATTGGGGCTACGAGCAGTACTTC. Encoded protein: CASSYTGTSANWGYEQYF.